This passage covers 8 T cell receptor beta chains from one sample sequenced in a study of shared clonotypes between healthy human individuals (dated by TCRdb to the early 2020s). The method was the immunoSEQ multiplex PCR assay. What TCRdb holds here is the immuneACCESS table cut down to in-frame rearrangements. Part of the clones is not present; checked against another copy, under half of the missing clones reflect an unresolved V gene, and the others are unexplained. Within this sample are under 2,000,000 clones, with 85% to 95% of them counted one time only. The leading ten clones occupy approximately 1% of the sample. For the CD8 naive samples, CD45RO-negative cells were positively selected for CCR7, yielding a CD45RA+CCR7+ population from which TemRA cells were excluded. Specimen: naive CD8+ T cells sorted from blood. Taken with the paper, the label for cell subset or site translates to: CD45RA+CCR7+. These receptors were obtained from a man younger than 35 in good health.

The chain joins TRBV9 to TRBJ1-1; 9 nucleotides agree with TRBD1. The CDR3 loop spans 14 amino acids. CDR1 SGDLS and CDR2 YYNGEE come from the germline V gene. Trimming removed 4 bases from V and 8 bases from J; junction bases left unmatched: 9. The CDR3, as DNA: TGTGCCAGCAGCCCCTGGGGACAGGGTTTAGAAGCTTTCTTT. Translation: CASSPWGQGLEAFF.

The chain has TRBV27 and TRBJ1-4; D is unclear. Germline lookup yields CDR1 MNHEY and CDR2 SMNVEV (reference sequence). The CDR3 is 15 amino acids. The ends were cut back, 5 bases at V and 0 bases at J, with 10 bases in the middle. As DNA, the CDR3 is TGTGCCAGCAGTACCCAAAGTTCAACTAATGAAAAACTGTTTTTT. The encoded protein is CASSTQSSTNEKLFF. Using reference TRBV27 and TRBJ1-4 for the parts outside the CDR3, the full variable domain is EAQVTQNPRYLITVTGKKLTVTCSQNMNHEYMSWYRQDPGLGLRQIYYSMNVEVTDKGDVPEGYKVSRKEKRNFPLILESPSPNQTSLYFCASSTQSSTNEKLFFGSGTQLSVL.

In DNA form, the CDR3 reads TGTGCCAGTAGTATAGATCACGTGATGAACACTGAAGCTTTCTTT. Protein: CASSIDHVMNTEAFF. The chain has TRBV19 and TRBJ1-1; D unclear. Per germline, CDR1 LNHDA and CDR2 SQIVND (reference sequence). The germline V and J ends were trimmed by 0 bases and 0 bases, with 8 bases remaining between them. This CDR3 is 15 amino acids long.

This chain connects TRBV29-1 to TRBJ2-7; TRBD2 matches at 7 bases. The CDR3 sequence is 14 residues long. Trimming took 2 bases from V and 2 from J; bases not matched to a gene: 6. CDR1 SQVTM and CDR2 ANQGSEA come from the germline V gene. The CDR3 sequence: CSVEWAGETYEQYF. The CDR3 DNA follows: TGCAGCGTTGAATGGGCGGGGGAAACCTACGAGCAGTACTTC.

This chain uses TRBV6-5 with TRBJ1-2; 7 bases are a match to TRBD1. V was clipped by 5 bases and J by 3 bases; unmatched bases: 3. The CDR3 is 13 amino acids. CDR1 is MNHEY and CDR2 is SVGAGI in the germline V gene. CDR3 sequence: CASSEGQHYGYTF. The CDR3 nucleotides read TGTGCCAGCAGTGAGGGACAGCACTATGGCTACACCTTC.

V is TRBV4-1 and J is TRBJ2-7; 16 positions agree with TRBD2. This CDR3 has 18 amino acids. The V segment lost 4 bases and the J segment 5 bases; nucleotides outside the gene matches: 11. Germline values: CDR1 MGHRA, CDR2 YSYEKL. The DNA of the CDR3 is TGCGCCAGCAGCCGAGGGACTAGCGGGAGGGCGGGTGAGAACGAGCAGTACTTC. Amino acids: CASSRGTSGRAGENEQYF.

This clone was observed a single time. This chain connects TRBV4-1 to TRBJ1-1; perhaps TRBD1 as D (5 bases). Germline CDR1 is MGHRA and CDR2 is YSYEKL. V was clipped by 1 base and J by 5 bases, with 8 bases between them. The CDR3 runs 13 residues. In DNA form, the CDR3 reads TGCGCCAGCAGCCAAGGGGGGGTGACTGAAGCTTTCTTT. Translated: CASSQGGVTEAFF.

The chain links TRBV5-1 to TRBJ2-7; D remains unclear. Trimming removed 2 bases from V and 0 bases from J, with 6 bases in between. The germline V gene has CDR1 SGHRS and CDR2 YFSETQ. CDR3 length equals 13 residues. CDR3 DNA sequence: TGCGCCAGCAGCTTCGACAACTCCTACGAGCAGTACTTC. Its protein product is CASSFDNSYEQYF.